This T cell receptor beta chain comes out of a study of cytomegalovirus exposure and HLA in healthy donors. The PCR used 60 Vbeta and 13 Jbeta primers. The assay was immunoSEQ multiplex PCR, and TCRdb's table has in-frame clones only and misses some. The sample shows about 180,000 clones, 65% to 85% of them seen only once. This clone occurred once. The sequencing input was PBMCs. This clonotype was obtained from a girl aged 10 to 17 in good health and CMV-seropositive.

The CDR3 nucleotides are TGCGCCAGCAGTGCCCAGGGAAATCAGCCCCAGCATTTT. It translates to CASSAQGNQPQHF. The genes are TRBV10-1 and TRBJ1-5, with TRBD1 as a possible D gene (5 bases). Germline CDR1 is WNHNN and CDR2 is SYGVQD (reference sequence). V dropped 4 bases and J dropped 4 bases, with 8 bases sitting between them. The CDR3 is 13 residues long.